Below, one T cell receptor (beta chain) is given with its context. Its antigen is unidentified. This sample was included in a study of T cell clones after liver transplantation. Across the study: A pre-transplant mixed lymphocyte reaction with TCRbeta sequencing defined graft-donor-reactive clones followed in post-transplant blood.

Clones were sequenced by immunoSEQ multiplex PCR, and TCRdb holds only the in-frame ones, with some missing. The sample has about 80,000 clones, about 82% seen once. Sorting of unstimulated PBMCs yielded separate CD3+CD4+ and CD3+CD8+ fractions. General study findings and limits: Rather than being deleted, graft donor-reactive T cells may have moved into the graft. In most of the 8 subjects, circulating graft-donor-reactive CD4 TCRbeta sequences fell significantly after transplant.

Sequenced here: CD4+ T cells from blood, sampled around 42 months after liver transplant. The sequence was collected from a human patient who received a liver transplant. Some T cells may be transferred from the graft donor.

The CDR3 reads CASSPPSSYEQYF. In DNA, the CDR3 is TGTGCCAGCAGCCCCCCCTCCTCCTACGAGCAGTACTTC. The chain joins TRBV7-2 to TRBJ2-7; D gene unclear. Deletions cut 5 bases from V and 0 bases from J, with 8 bases between. The CDR3 loop spans 13 amino acids. CDR1 SGHTA and CDR2 FQGNSA come from the germline V gene.